This is a list of T cell receptor beta chains from one sample in a study of blood T cell repertoires in COVID-19. TCRdb's copy holds only in-frame clones and misses some; the assay was immunoSEQ multiplex PCR. The profile covers 250,000 to 350,000 clones, with 89% appearing a single time and 2.5% to 3% taken by the ten largest. The sample taken for sequencing was PBMCs or T cells enriched from blood (not recorded which). The receptor set was obtained from a woman in her 50s who had been exposed to COVID-19. The CDR3 runs from the conserved cysteine through the conserved F or W. Each record gives: V gene, J gene, clone size, D gene, CDR3 protein, CDR3 DNA. D genes are given only for firm matches. Clone size appears in some rows only: once, few, many, or a class for an expanded clone.

TRBV5-1	TRBJ2-7	-	TRBD2	CASSLAERGGHEQYF	TGCGCCAGCAGCTTGGCCGAGCGGGGAGGGCACGAGCAGTACTTC
TRBV29-1	TRBJ2-7	-	TRBD2	CSVEEYLAGDIAYEQYF	TGCAGCGTTGAAGAATACCTAGCGGGGGACATCGCCTACGAGCAGTACTTC
TRBV28	TRBJ1-5	-	-	CASSFGQPQHF	TGTGCCAGCAGTTTCGGTCAGCCCCAGCATTTT
TRBV5-1	TRBJ1-2	-	TRBD1	CASSRTGPPLGPGDNYGYTF	TGCGCCAGCAGTCGGACAGGCCCTCCGCTTGGACCAGGGGATAACTATGGCTACACCTTC
TRBV6-5	TRBJ2-7	-	-	CATLTGSFYEQYF	TGTGCCACCCTAACAGGGAGTTTCTACGAGCAGTACTTC
TRBV19	TRBJ2-3	-	-	CASSPLPANTQYF	TGTGCCAGTAGTCCCTTGCCTGCGAATACGCAGTATTTT
TRBV5-1	TRBJ2-5	-	-	CASSFTGLQETQYF	TGCGCCAGCAGCTTTACAGGTTTACAAGAGACCCAGTACTTC
TRBV6-5	TRBJ1-4	once	TRBD1	CASRETGDNEKLFF	TGTGCCAGCAGGGAGACAGGGGACAATGAAAAACTGTTTTTT
TRBV14	TRBJ2-1	-	-	CASSHPRVRHEQFF	TGTGCCAGCAGCCATCCCAGGGTTAGGCATGAGCAGTTCTTC
TRBV25-1	TRBJ1-2	-	-	CASRWEGTNYGYTF	TGTGCCAGCAGATGGGAGGGCACGAACTATGGCTACACCTTC
TRBV7-9	TRBJ1-5	-	TRBD1	CASSYLSGTGRNQPQHF	TGTGCCAGCAGCTATCTATCCGGGACAGGGCGCAATCAGCCCCAGCATTTT
TRBV6-5	TRBJ1-6	-	-	CASTRGAYNSPLHF	TGTGCCAGCACCCGGGGGGCCTATAATTCACCCCTCCACTTT
TRBV9	TRBJ2-2	-	TRBD2	CASSAGLAGYDGELFF	TGTGCCAGCAGCGCGGGACTAGCGGGCTACGACGGGGAGCTGTTTTTT
TRBV28	TRBJ1-4	-	-	CASSLSTNEKLFF	TGTGCCAGCAGTCTCTCAACTAATGAAAAACTGTTTTTT
TRBV18	TRBJ2-7	-	-	CASSPQAGVSYEQYF	TGTGCCAGCTCACCACAAGCAGGGGTGTCCTACGAGCAGTACTTC
TRBV18	TRBJ2-3	once	-	CASHYPFGDTQYF	TGTGCCAGTCACTACCCGTTTGGAGATACGCAGTATTTT
TRBV5-1	TRBJ2-7	-	TRBD1	CASSKGTDEQYF	TGCGCCAGCAGCAAAGGGACAGACGAGCAGTACTTC
TRBV4-1	TRBJ2-1	-	TRBD2	CASRLTSGAYNEQFF	TGCGCCAGCAGATTGACTAGCGGGGCCTACAATGAGCAGTTCTTC
TRBV2	TRBJ2-2	once	-	CASSAGGPNTGELFF	TGTGCCAGCAGTGCGGGGGGCCCTAACACCGGGGAGCTGTTTTTT
TRBV5-1	TRBJ1-2	-	TRBD1	CASSSGTGKISGYTF	TGCGCCAGCAGCTCGGGGACAGGGAAGATTAGTGGCTACACCTTC
TRBV5-1	TRBJ1-4	-	-	CASSLGGAANEKLFF	TGCGCCAGCAGCTTAGGGGGGGCTGCTAATGAAAAACTGTTTTTT
TRBV9	TRBJ2-7	-	TRBD1	CASSVAGTGFYEQYF	TGTGCCAGCAGCGTAGCAGGGACAGGGTTCTACGAGCAGTACTTC
TRBV5-1	TRBJ1-2	-	-	CASSLAGQINYGYTF	TGCGCCAGCAGCTTGGCAGGGCAGATAAACTATGGCTACACCTTC